These 9 T cell receptor beta chains share one sample of origin, sequenced in a study of T cells after posttransplantation cyclophosphamide. Sequencing was performed with immunoSEQ multiplex PCR; in TCRdb, only in-frame clones are kept and a portion is missing. The sample contains tens of thousands of clones, approximately 92% of which appear only once. The sequenced material came from PBMCs. The receptor source for this set is a woman younger than 45 in good health and a related stem cell transplant donor.

The chain carries TRBV7-9 and TRBJ1-3; D not certain. The CDR3 length is 17 residues. V lost 4 bases to trimming and J lost 0 bases, with 16 bases between them. Germline V gene sequence: CDR1 SEHNR, CDR2 FQNEAQ (reference sequence). The CDR3 region is CASSSLDADSSGNTIYF. In DNA, the CDR3 is TGTGCCAGCAGCTCACTGGACGCAGATAGCTCTGGAAACACCATATATTTT.

V gene TRBV10-3 combines with J gene TRBJ1-1, with a tentative D call TRBD1 (6 bases). Germline V CDR1 and CDR2: ENHRY, SYGVKD. The CDR3 consists of 16 residues. V dropped 3 bases and J dropped 0 bases, with 14 bases sitting between them. Here the CDR3 reads CAISEGGGGVNTEAFF. CDR3 bases: TGTGCCATCAGTGAAGGTGGAGGGGGGGTGAACACTGAAGCTTTCTTT.

This chain connects TRBV5-5 to TRBJ1-6; D is perhaps TRBD1 (5 bases). V was pared by 4 bases and J by 10 bases, with 21 bases between. CDR1 is SGHKS and CDR2 is YYEKEE in the germline V gene (reference sequence). The CDR3 is made up of 16 amino acids. CDR3 DNA: TGTGCCAGCAGCATAGTAACCGGGACGTTAGGATCACCCCTCCACTTT. Amino acids: CASSIVTGTLGSPLHF.

The rearrangement uses TRBV5-6 and TRBJ1-1; D may be TRBD1 (6 bases). The CDR3 covers 13 residues. Germline CDR1 and CDR2: SGHDT and YYEEEE. Deletions cut 0 bases from V and 6 bases from J, with 9 bases between. The CDR3 here is CASSLVTGSEAFF. In nucleotides, the CDR3 is TGTGCCAGCAGCTTGGTAACAGGGTCTGAAGCTTTCTTT.

This rearrangement joins TRBV6-4 to TRBJ2-1, with D perhaps being TRBD1 or TRBD2 (5 bases each). V shed 7 bases and J shed 7 bases, with 17 bases lying between them. This CDR3 region has 14 residues. Germline assignment: CDR1 MRHNA and CDR2 SNTAGT. CDR3 in amino acids: CASKRTGTVNEQFF. In DNA, the CDR3 is TGTGCCAGCAAAAGGACGGGGACGGTTAATGAGCAGTTCTTC.

V and J are TRBV6-4 and TRBJ2-5, with D possibly being TRBD1 or TRBD2 (6 bases each). Germline CDR1 reads MRHNA; CDR2 reads SNTAGT. Trimming shortened V by 2 bases and J by 2 bases, and 18 bases separated the two germline ends. This CDR3 region has 17 residues. The chain's CDR3 is CASSDAGIGGPQETQYF. In nucleotides, the CDR3 is TGTGCCAGCAGTGACGCCGGTATAGGGGGGCCTCAAGAGACCCAGTACTTC.

This rearrangement joins TRBV16 to TRBJ2-7; 7 bases line up with TRBD1. With V trimmed by 7 bases and J by 6 bases, 9 bases remained unmatched. The V gene's germline CDR1 is KGHSY and CDR2 FQNENV. The CDR3 covers 13 residues. The chain's CDR3 is CASNTKTGREQYF. The CDR3 DNA follows: TGTGCCAGCAACACAAAGACAGGGCGCGAGCAGTACTTC.

The chain recombines TRBV6-4 with TRBJ1-1; 8 bases are a match to TRBD1. The CDR3 contains 13 residues. With V trimmed by 6 bases and J by 11 bases, 11 bases remained unmatched. From germline, CDR1 is MRHNA and CDR2 SNTAGT. CDR3 coding DNA: TGTGCCAGCAGCACGGATAGACAGGGGTCGGCTTTCTTT. Translating it yields CASSTDRQGSAFF.

This clone was counted a single time. The rearrangement uses TRBV7-6 and TRBJ2-3; 15 nucleotides align to TRBD2. Germline loops: CDR1 SGHVS, CDR2 FNYEAQ. V lost 4 bases and J lost 0; bases outside the gene matches: 5. The CDR3 is made up of 18 amino acids. CDR3 in amino acids: CASSSGTSGGFSTDTQYF. CDR3 nucleotide sequence: TGTGCCAGCAGCTCTGGGACTAGCGGGGGGTTTAGCACAGATACGCAGTATTTT.